This T cell receptor (beta chain) was profiled in a study of cytomegalovirus exposure and HLA in healthy donors. The wider study: Falling in the Caucasian-associated ancestry cluster were 80% to 85% of approximately 410 genotyped donors.

The CDR3 is 15 residues long. Germline values: CDR1 LNHDA, CDR2 SQIVND (reference sequence). V trimming: 0 bases; J trimming: 5 bases; junction bases outside the gene matches: 4. PCR primers comprised 60 Vbeta and 13 Jbeta primers. Profiling relied on immunoSEQ multiplex PCR, and the TCRdb table lists in-frame clones only, not all of them. The table lists approximately 90,000 clones, 65% to 85% of them singletons. Source material: PBMCs. The chain joins TRBV19 to TRBJ1-5; TRBD1 aligns across 7 bases. The receptor's source is a man in his forties in good health and CMV-seronegative. CDR3 nucleotide sequence: TGTGCCAGTAGTATAGATTGGACAGGATATCAGCCCCAGCATTTT. As protein: CASSIDWTGYQPQHF.